The 21 T cell receptor beta chains given below trace back to one sample, sequenced in a study of untreated major depressive disorder. Notes on the study in general: Depressed patients' CD4+ T cells carried increased TRBV05-01 (Vbeta 5.1) usage versus control CD4+ T cells.

The repertoire was sequenced with immunoSEQ multiplex PCR; TCRdb's copy has only in-frame clones and lacks some. The sample holds some 13,000 clones, 85% to 95% seen once. These receptors' targets are unknown. Sequencing was done on a sample of CD4+ T cells from PBMCs. The receptors were gathered from a man younger than 40 with major depressive disorder.

The V and J genes are TRBV27 and TRBJ1-6; possibly TRBD1 for D (5 bases). The CDR3 consists of 13 residues. V lost 5 bases, J lost 9 bases, and 11 bases lay in between. The V gene's germline CDR1 is MNHEY and CDR2 SMNVEV (reference sequence). The CDR3 DNA sequence: TGTGCCAGCAGTGCCTCAGGGACTTCACCCCTCCACTTT. It codes for CASSASGTSPLHF.

In this sample, this clone turned up once. The chain uses TRBV5-6 and TRBJ2-2, with D maybe TRBD1 (6 bases). The CDR3 contains 17 residues. The germline CDR1 and CDR2 sequences are SGHDT and YYEEEE. The V gene lost 0 bases and the J gene lost 3 bases, with 15 bases spanning the gap. The CDR3 loop reads CASSLAYRARDTGELFF. CDR3 nucleotides: TGTGCCAGCAGCTTGGCATACAGGGCCCGAGACACCGGGGAGCTGTTTTTT.

The chain couples TRBV7-7 to TRBJ2-5, with 8 bases matching TRBD2. Trimming at V came to 1 base and at J to 5 bases, leaving 6 bases not matched to a gene. This CDR3 is 15 amino acids long. Germline V gene data show CDR1 as SSHAT and CDR2 as FNYEAQ (reference sequence). DNA for the CDR3: TGTGCCAGCAGCTTAGTCAGCGGGGGCGGGGAGACCCAGTACTTC. Protein sequence: CASSLVSGGGETQYF. Full variable domain (missing parts from reference TRBV7-7 and TRBJ2-5): GAGVSQSPRYKVTKRGQDVTLRCDPISSHATLYWYQQALGQGPEFLTYFNYEAQPDKSGLPSDRFSAERPEGSISTLTIQRTEQRDSAMYRCASSLVSGGGETQYFGPGTRLLVL.

The chain uses TRBV30 and TRBJ1-2; D remains ambiguous. The germline CDR1 and CDR2 sequences are GTSNPN and SVGIG (reference sequence). This CDR3 region has 13 residues. V was shortened by 2 bases and J by 6 bases, with 13 bases between the two germline ends. The CDR3 reads CAWSRARRNGYTF. DNA for the CDR3: TGTGCCTGGAGTAGGGCCAGACGGAATGGCTACACCTTC.

The sample holds one count of this clone. The rearrangement joins TRBV28 to TRBJ1-2; no firm D call. CDR3 length equals 13 residues. V was trimmed by 2 bases and J by 8 bases, leaving 12 bases between them. From germline, CDR1 is MDHEN and CDR2 SYDVKM. The CDR3 DNA follows: TGTGCCAGCAGTTTAGGGCATAGTCGAGGCTACACCTTC. It is translated as CASSLGHSRGYTF.

The chain is built from TRBV27 and TRBJ2-3; D is unresolved. Per germline, CDR1 MNHEY and CDR2 SMNVEV (reference sequence). V lost 6 bases to trimming and J lost 0 bases, with 10 bases between them. The CDR3 has 14 amino acids. The CDR3 DNA sequence: TGTGCCAGCAGAGTCCCTACTAGCACAGATACGCAGTATTTT. This translates into CASRVPTSTDTQYF.

The chain joins TRBV27 to TRBJ2-7, with no clear D. With 6 bases removed from V and 3 bases from J, the gap between germline ends came to 15 bases. Germline V CDR1 and CDR2: MNHEY, SMNVEV (reference sequence). The CDR3 has 14 amino acids. The CDR3 spells CASRITAEFYEQYF. CDR3 sequence (DNA): TGTGCCAGCAGAATCACGGCCGAGTTCTACGAGCAGTACTTC.

This rearrangement joins TRBV5-1 to TRBJ1-1, with 7 bases lining up with TRBD1. Germline CDR1 SGHRS, CDR2 YFSETQ. The CDR3 runs 14 residues. V was pared by 4 bases and J by 6 bases, with 9 bases of the junction left unmatched. CDR3 in amino acids: CASSPRTGSPEAFF. CDR3 DNA sequence: TGCGCCAGCAGCCCGAGGACAGGATCCCCTGAAGCTTTCTTT.

The rearrangement links TRBV30 to TRBJ1-2; no definite D call. Germline CDR1 is GTSNPN and CDR2 is SVGIG (reference sequence). This CDR3 has 11 amino acids. Deletions cut 1 base from V and 4 bases from J, with 4 bases between. The CDR3 DNA follows: TGTGCCTGGAGTGAGTCCTATGGCTACACCTTC. As protein: CAWSESYGYTF.

V and J are TRBV27 and TRBJ1-5; D perhaps matches TRBD1 (5 bases). Germline V gene sequence: CDR1 MNHEY, CDR2 SMNVEV (reference sequence). The CDR3 loop spans 14 amino acids. The V gene lost 4 bases and the J gene lost 7 bases, with 14 bases spanning the gap. The CDR3 DNA is TGTGCCAGCAGTTCCGGGAGGAGGGGACAGCCCCAGCATTTT. This gives the protein CASSSGRRGQPQHF.

The V gene is TRBV6-6, the J gene TRBJ2-7; a possible D gene is TRBD1 (6 bases). This CDR3 is 15 amino acids long. The germline V and J ends were trimmed by 0 bases and 2 bases, with 11 bases remaining between them. Germline CDR1 is MNHNY and CDR2 is SVGAGI (reference sequence). The CDR3 region is CASSYSLGATYEQYF. The CDR3 coding sequence is TGTGCCAGCAGTTACTCGCTGGGGGCGACCTACGAGCAGTACTTC.

The rearrangement links TRBV5-1 to TRBJ1-3; 8 bases fit TRBD1. CDR3 length equals 15 residues. Unmatched junction bases numbered 4, after V lost 3 bases and J lost 2 bases. Germline assignment: CDR1 SGHRS and CDR2 YFSETQ. CDR3 bases: TGCGCCAGCAGCTCCCAGGGGGCGACTGGAAACACCATATATTTT. Translating gives CASSSQGATGNTIYF.

The J gene is TRBJ2-3, the V gene TRBV5-4, with TRBD2 matching 12 bases. This CDR3 has 16 amino acids. Trimming took 3 bases from V and 4 from J; bases not matched to a gene: 6. From germline, CDR1 is SGHNT and CDR2 YYREEE (reference sequence). In DNA form, the CDR3 reads TGTGCCAGCAGCTACCCTAGCGGGGGGGATTCAGATACGCAGTATTTT. Its translation: CASSYPSGGDSDTQYF.

The chain has TRBV5-6 and TRBJ1-2, with 9 bases that match TRBD1. Per germline, CDR1 SGHDT and CDR2 YYEEEE. The junction had 3 bases not matched to a gene; V was cut back by 4 bases and J by 2 bases. The CDR3 has 14 residues. In DNA form, the CDR3 reads TGTGCCAGCAGCCTGGGACAGGGCAACTATGGCTACACCTTC. Its translation is CASSLGQGNYGYTF.

This sequence joins TRBV30 and TRBJ2-7; no clear D. V was pared by 2 bases and J by 4 bases, with 9 bases between. From germline, CDR1 is GTSNPN and CDR2 SVGIG (reference sequence). The CDR3 is made up of 12 amino acids. CDR3 coding DNA: TGTGCCTGGAGTATGGACGGTTACGAGCAGTACTTC. This encodes CAWSMDGYEQYF.

This chain uses TRBV30 with TRBJ1-2, with a weak D call TRBD1 (6 bases). Trimming took off 0 bases at V and 5 bases at J, with 16 bases between the two ends. The CDR3 runs to 15 residues. CDR1 and CDR2 (germline): GTSNPN, SVGIG (reference sequence). The DNA of the CDR3 is TGTGCCTGGAGTGTACCTAATAGACAGGAGTATGGCTACACCTTC. This sequence encodes CAWSVPNRQEYGYTF.

This chain connects TRBV15 to TRBJ1-2, with D perhaps TRBD1 (6 bases). V was shortened by 2 bases and J by 6 bases, with 16 bases between the two germline ends. The CDR3 totals 15 residues. Germline assignment: CDR1 LNHNV and CDR2 YYDKDF (reference sequence). The CDR3 sequence is CATSRRIQGDNGYTF. CDR3 DNA sequence: TGTGCCACCAGCAGAAGGATACAGGGAGACAATGGCTACACCTTC.

The gene calls are TRBV5-1 and TRBJ2-5; 8 nucleotides align to TRBD2. The CDR3 is 14 amino acids. CDR1 and CDR2 (germline): SGHRS, YFSETQ. Trimming removed 6 bases from V and 1 base from J; junction bases left unmatched: 5. CDR3 in amino acids: CASMLGGAQETQYF. The CDR3 DNA sequence: TGCGCCAGCATGCTCGGGGGGGCCCAAGAGACCCAGTACTTC.

The chain uses TRBV7-3 and TRBJ2-2; weak D call: TRBD2 (6 bases). Trimming pared 6 bases from V and 0 bases from J, leaving 11 bases between. This CDR3 has 15 amino acids. CDR1 is SGHTA, CDR2 FQGTGA, per germline. CDR3 region: CASSSGLPNTGELFF. DNA of the CDR3: TGTGCCAGCAGTTCCGGACTACCGAACACCGGGGAGCTGTTTTTT.

This clone showed up just once. The chain combines TRBV2 with TRBJ2-1, with D unclear. This CDR3 has 13 amino acids. The V gene lost 4 bases and the J gene lost 9 bases, with 13 bases spanning the gap. Germline CDR1 and CDR2: SNHLY and FYNNEI. CDR3 loop: CASSGFAQAEQFF. The CDR3 DNA sequence: TGTGCCAGCAGTGGGTTTGCCCAGGCTGAGCAGTTCTTC.

The gene calls are TRBV15 and TRBJ1-3; D is possibly TRBD1 (6 bases). V was cut by 0 bases and J by 0 bases, with 12 bases left in between. The CDR3 totals 17 residues. Germline loops: CDR1 LNHNV, CDR2 YYDKDF (reference sequence). The CDR3 DNA is TGTGCCACCAGCAGAGATCTTGGGACAACCTCTGGAAACACCATATATTTT. This gives the protein CATSRDLGTTSGNTIYF.